These 14 T cell receptor beta chains originate from one sample sequenced in a study of metastatic and nonmetastatic thyroid tumors. MiXCR reprocessed the PCR reads for TCRdb. The data contain 15,000 to 20,000 clones, about 20% of them seen just once; the ten biggest clones take up just over 20%. No treatment of any kind had been given to any patient before thyroid surgery. The sequenced sample was adjacent normal tissue. The receptors here all came from a female donor with papillary thyroid cancer or a benign thyroid nodule (not recorded which). Some clones in this sample may be carry-over from other donors' samples.

This clone came up a few times. The chain joins TRBV20-1 to TRBJ1-1, with a weak D call TRBD1 (6 bases). The CDR3 loop spans 13 amino acids. CDR1 DFQATT and CDR2 SNEGSKA come from the germline V gene (reference sequence). Trimming removed 5 bases from V and 0 bases from J, with 10 bases in between. In DNA, the CDR3 is TGCAGTGCTCGGCGGGACATGAACACTGAAGCTTTCTTT. Its protein product is CSARRDMNTEAFF.

The V and J genes are TRBV6-2 or TRBV6-3 and TRBJ2-5, with 12 bases matching TRBD2. Germline CDR1 is MNHEY and CDR2 is SVGEGT. The CDR3 extends over 16 amino acids. The junction had 13 bases not matched to a gene; V was cut back by 4 bases and J by 10 bases. The CDR3 coding sequence is TGTGCCAGCAGTTTCCCCGGACTAGCGGGGACTCTTGACCAGTACTTC. Encoded protein: CASSFPGLAGTLDQYF.

The chain has TRBV18 and TRBJ1-1; 11 bases are a match to TRBD1. This CDR3 is built from 15 residues. Germline CDR1 and CDR2: KGHSH and LQKENI. The J segment lost 2 bases and the V segment lost 4 bases, leaving 3 bases of the junction unmatched. The DNA for the CDR3 is TGTGCCAGCTCACTTGGACAGGGGGCAAACACTGAAGCTTTCTTT. Amino acids: CASSLGQGANTEAFF.

This clone showed up just a few times. The chain has TRBV7-3 and TRBJ2-5, with 8 bases fitting TRBD2. J gave up 5 bases and V 1 base, and 6 bases lay outside the gene matches. Germline loops: CDR1 SGHTA, CDR2 FQGTGA. There are 15 residues in the CDR3. The CDR3 sequence: CASSLMAGGGETQYF. The CDR3 DNA reads as TGTGCCAGCAGCTTAATGGCGGGGGGTGGTGAGACCCAGTACTTC.

Turning to this clone: Mismatch with germline at one junction end may stem from a read error. V and J are TRBV10-3 and TRBJ1-1; D is possibly TRBD1 (6 bases). CDR1 and CDR2 from the germline V gene are ENHRY and SYGVKD. The length of the CDR3 is 13 residues. This CDR3 reads CAISDRMNTEASF. The CDR3 DNA reads as TGTGCCATCAGCGACAGGATGAACACTGAAGCTTCCTTT.

This clone was counted many times. Other nucleotide sequences from this sample produce the same CDR3. The chain couples TRBV3-1 to TRBJ1-6, with 9 bases matching TRBD1. J lost 8 bases, V lost 1 base, and 0 bases had no gene match. Germline V CDR1 and CDR2: LGHDT, YNNKEL (reference sequence). The length of the CDR3 is 14 residues. CDR3 in amino acids: CASSQGTGDSPLHF. As DNA, the CDR3 is TGTGCCAGCAGCCAAGGGACAGGGGATTCACCCCTCCACTTT.

CDR3 in DNA: TGTGCCACCAGTGATTCTACGGGTCGACGGAATGAGCAGTTCTTC. The encoded protein is CATSDSTGRRNEQFF. V and J are TRBV24-1 and TRBJ2-1; D call uncertain. The CDR3 is 15 amino acids. V lost 2 bases and J lost 7, with 14 bases in between. In germline, CDR1 is KGHDR, CDR2 SFDVKD.

This clone was observed a handful of times. V usage is TRBV6-4 and J usage is TRBJ1-5; no clear D gene. Germline loops: CDR1 MRHNA, CDR2 SNTAGT. This CDR3 has 13 residues. V was trimmed by 6 bases and J by 0 bases, leaving 6 bases between them. CDR3 region: CASSANSNQPQHF. The CDR3 DNA sequence: TGTGCCAGCAGCGCCAATAGCAATCAGCCCCAGCATTTT.

This clone appeared many times. The V call is TRBV19, the J call TRBJ1-1, with 7 bases that match TRBD1. V was clipped by 2 bases and J by 0 bases; unmatched bases: 3. The CDR3 covers 15 residues. Germline loops: CDR1 LNHDA, CDR2 SQIVND (reference sequence). The CDR3 coding sequence is TGTGCCAGTAGTATATCTGACAGGGTGAACACTGAAGCTTTCTTT. Encoded protein: CASSISDRVNTEAFF.

At least ten counts were recorded for this clone. This chain connects TRBV12-3 or TRBV12-4 to TRBJ1-1; D unclear. Trimming cost V 2 bases and J 8 bases, with 9 bases left between them. The CDR3 runs to 12 residues. CDR3 coding DNA: TGTGCCAGCAGTTTACGGCAGGACGAAGCTTTCTTT. It codes for CASSLRQDEAFF.

This clone occurred a few times. The chain carries TRBV28 and TRBJ2-7, with 9 bases matching TRBD1. Trimming cost V 6 bases and J 6 bases; bases outside gene matches: 21. Germline CDR1 is MDHEN and CDR2 is SYDVKM. The CDR3 runs to 18 residues. The DNA for the CDR3 is TGTGCCAGCAGCAGGGCCGTGGCAAGACAGGGGGAAGTAGGCGAGCAGTACTTC. Protein sequence: CASSRAVARQGEVGEQYF. The complete variable domain, with remaining parts taken from reference TRBV28 and TRBJ2-7, reads DVKVTQSSRYLVKRTGEKVFLECVQDMDHENMFWYRQDPGLGLRLIYFSYDVKMKEKGDIPEGYSVSREKKERFSLILESASTNQTSMYLCASSRAVARQGEVGEQYFGPGTRLTVT.

The V gene is TRBV16, the J gene TRBJ2-7, with 8 bases identical to TRBD1. The germline gives CDR1 KGHSY, CDR2 FQNENV. V was pared by 4 bases and J by 7 bases, with 9 bases of the junction left unmatched. The CDR3 contains 14 residues. The CDR3 loop is CASSPPTGQGEQYF. CDR3 bases: TGTGCCAGCAGCCCACCGACCGGACAGGGAGAGCAGTACTTC.

The chain combines TRBV13 with TRBJ1-1; D is unresolved. V lost 3 bases and J lost 6, with 5 bases in between. The CDR3 extends over 11 amino acids. CDR1 PRHDT and CDR2 FYEKMQ come from the germline V gene (reference sequence). CDR3 DNA sequence: TGTGCCAGCAGCTTCCAGGCTGAAGCTTTCTTT. Translated, it gives CASSFQAEAFF.

The chain is built from TRBV7-8 and TRBJ2-7; D not resolved. V shed 3 bases and J shed 0 bases, with 9 bases lying between them. There are 14 residues in the CDR3. The V gene's germline CDR1 is SGHVS and CDR2 FQNEAQ. CDR3 residues: CASSFLRTSYEQYF. The CDR3 coding sequence is TGTGCCAGCAGCTTTTTGCGGACCTCCTACGAGCAGTACTTC.